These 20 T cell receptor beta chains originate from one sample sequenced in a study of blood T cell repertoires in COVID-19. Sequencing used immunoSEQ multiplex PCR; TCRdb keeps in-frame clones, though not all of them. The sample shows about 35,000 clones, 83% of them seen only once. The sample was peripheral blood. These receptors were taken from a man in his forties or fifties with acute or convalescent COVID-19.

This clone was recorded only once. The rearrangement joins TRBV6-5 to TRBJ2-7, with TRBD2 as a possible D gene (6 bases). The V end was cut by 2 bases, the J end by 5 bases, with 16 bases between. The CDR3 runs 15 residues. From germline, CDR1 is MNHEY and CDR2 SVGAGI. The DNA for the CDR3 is TGTGCCAGCAGTTACGGGGGACTTCAGGGTCACGAGCAGTACTTC. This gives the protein CASSYGGLQGHEQYF.

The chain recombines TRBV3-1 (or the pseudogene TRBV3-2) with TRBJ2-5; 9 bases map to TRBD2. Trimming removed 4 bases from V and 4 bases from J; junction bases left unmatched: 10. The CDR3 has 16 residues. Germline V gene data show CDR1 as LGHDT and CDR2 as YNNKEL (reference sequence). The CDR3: CASSPELAGYRETQYF. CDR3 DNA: TGTGCCAGCAGCCCGGAACTAGCGGGTTACAGAGAGACCCAGTACTTC.

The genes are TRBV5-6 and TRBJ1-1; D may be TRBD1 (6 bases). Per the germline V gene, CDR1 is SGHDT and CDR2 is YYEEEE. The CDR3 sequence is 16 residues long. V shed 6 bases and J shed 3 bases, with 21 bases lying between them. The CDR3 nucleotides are TGTGCCAGCACCCCTCGAACAGGGAGGGGGGACACTGAAGCTTTCTTT. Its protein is CASTPRTGRGDTEAFF.

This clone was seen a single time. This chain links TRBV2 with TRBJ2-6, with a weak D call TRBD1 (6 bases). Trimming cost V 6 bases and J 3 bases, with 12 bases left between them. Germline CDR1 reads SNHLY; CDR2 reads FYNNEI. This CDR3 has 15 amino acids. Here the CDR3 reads CASSQGLSGANVLTF. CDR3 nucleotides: TGTGCCAGCAGCCAGGGGTTAAGTGGGGCCAACGTCCTGACTTTC.

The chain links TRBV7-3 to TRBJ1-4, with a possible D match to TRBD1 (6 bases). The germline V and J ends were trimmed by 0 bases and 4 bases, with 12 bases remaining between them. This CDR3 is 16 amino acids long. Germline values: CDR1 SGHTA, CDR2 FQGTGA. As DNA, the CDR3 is TGTGCCAGCAGCTTAACAAGTTTACAGGGTAATGAAAAACTGTTTTTT. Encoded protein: CASSLTSLQGNEKLFF.

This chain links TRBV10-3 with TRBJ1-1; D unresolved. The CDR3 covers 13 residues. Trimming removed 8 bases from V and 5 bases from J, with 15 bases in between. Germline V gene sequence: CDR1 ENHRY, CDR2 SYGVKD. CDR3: CAISGGEGTEAFF. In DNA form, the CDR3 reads TGTGCCATCTCGGGCGGGGAGGGAACTGAAGCTTTCTTT.

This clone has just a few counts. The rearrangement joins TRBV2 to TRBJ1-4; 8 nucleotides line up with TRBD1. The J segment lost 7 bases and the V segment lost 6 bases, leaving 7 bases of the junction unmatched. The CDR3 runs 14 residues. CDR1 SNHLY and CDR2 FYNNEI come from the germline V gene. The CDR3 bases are TGTGCCAGCAGCCGACAGGGGACGGGTGAAAAACTGTTTTTT. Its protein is CASSRQGTGEKLFF.

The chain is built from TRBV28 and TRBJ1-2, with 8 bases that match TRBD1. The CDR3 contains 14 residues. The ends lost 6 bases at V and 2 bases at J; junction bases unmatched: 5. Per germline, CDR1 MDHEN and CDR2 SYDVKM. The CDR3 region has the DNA TGTGCCAGCAGACCCACAGGGGGGAACTATGGCTACACCTTC. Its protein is CASRPTGGNYGYTF.

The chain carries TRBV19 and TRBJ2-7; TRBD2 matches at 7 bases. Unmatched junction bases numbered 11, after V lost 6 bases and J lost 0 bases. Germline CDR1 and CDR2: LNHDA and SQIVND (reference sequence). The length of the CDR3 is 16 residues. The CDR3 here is CASSPRWGGSSYEQYF. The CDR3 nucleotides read TGTGCCAGTAGCCCCCGGTGGGGGGGAAGCTCCTACGAGCAGTACTTC.

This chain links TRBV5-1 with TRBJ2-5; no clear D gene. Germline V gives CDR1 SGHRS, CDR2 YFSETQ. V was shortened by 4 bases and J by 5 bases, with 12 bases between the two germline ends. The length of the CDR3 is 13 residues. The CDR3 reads CASSPVGRETQYF. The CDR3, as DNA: TGCGCCAGCAGCCCGGTGGGCAGGGAGACCCAGTACTTC.

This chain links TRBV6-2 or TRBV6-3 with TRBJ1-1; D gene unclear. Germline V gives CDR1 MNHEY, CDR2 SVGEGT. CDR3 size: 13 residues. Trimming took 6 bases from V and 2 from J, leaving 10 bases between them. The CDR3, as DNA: TGTGCCAGCAGCCTACAGCTAAACACTGAAGCTTTCTTT. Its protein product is CASSLQLNTEAFF.

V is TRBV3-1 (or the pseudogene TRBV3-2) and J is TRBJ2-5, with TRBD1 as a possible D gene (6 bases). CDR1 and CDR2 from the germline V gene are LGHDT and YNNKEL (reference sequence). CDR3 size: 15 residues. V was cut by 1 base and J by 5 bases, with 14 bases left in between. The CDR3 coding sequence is TGTGCCAGCAGCCAAGGGACAGCCCGAGGGGAGACCCAGTACTTC. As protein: CASSQGTARGETQYF.

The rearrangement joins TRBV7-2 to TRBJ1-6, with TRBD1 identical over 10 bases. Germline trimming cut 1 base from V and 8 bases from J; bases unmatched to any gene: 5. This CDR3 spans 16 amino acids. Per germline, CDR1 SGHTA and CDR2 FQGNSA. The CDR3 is CASSLVLGTGDSPLHF. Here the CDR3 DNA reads TGTGCCAGCAGCTTAGTATTGGGGACAGGGGATTCACCCCTCCACTTT.

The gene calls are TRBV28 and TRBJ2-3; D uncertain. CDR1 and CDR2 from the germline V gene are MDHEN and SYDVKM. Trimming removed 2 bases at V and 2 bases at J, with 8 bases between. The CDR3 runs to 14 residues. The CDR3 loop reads CASSLNSYTDTQYF. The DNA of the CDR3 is TGTGCCAGCAGTTTAAACTCTTACACAGATACGCAGTATTTT.

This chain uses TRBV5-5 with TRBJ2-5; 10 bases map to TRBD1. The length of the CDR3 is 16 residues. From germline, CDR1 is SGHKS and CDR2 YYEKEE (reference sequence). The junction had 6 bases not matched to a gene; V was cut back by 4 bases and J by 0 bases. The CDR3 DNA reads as TGTGCCAGCAGCCCCCGGACAGGGGGTAACCAAGAGACCCAGTACTTC. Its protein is CASSPRTGGNQETQYF.

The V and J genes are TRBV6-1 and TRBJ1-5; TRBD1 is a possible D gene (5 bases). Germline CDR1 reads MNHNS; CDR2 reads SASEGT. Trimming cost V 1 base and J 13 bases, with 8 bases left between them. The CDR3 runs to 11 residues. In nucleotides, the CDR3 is TGTGCCAGCAGTGAAGGCGGGGGGCAGCATTTT. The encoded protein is CASSEGGGQHF.

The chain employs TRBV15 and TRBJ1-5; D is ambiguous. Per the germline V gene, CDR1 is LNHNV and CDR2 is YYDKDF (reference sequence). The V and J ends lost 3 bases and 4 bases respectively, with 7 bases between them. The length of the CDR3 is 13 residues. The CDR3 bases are TGTGCCACCAGCAGTGGCAAAAATCAGCCCCAGCATTTT. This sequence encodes CATSSGKNQPQHF.

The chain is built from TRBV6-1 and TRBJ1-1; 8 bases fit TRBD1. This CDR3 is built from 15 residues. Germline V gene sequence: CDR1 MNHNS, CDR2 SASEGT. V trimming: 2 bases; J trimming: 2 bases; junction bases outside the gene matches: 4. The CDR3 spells CASSEPAGGNTEAFF. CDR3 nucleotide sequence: TGTGCCAGCAGTGAACCGGCAGGGGGCAACACTGAAGCTTTCTTT.

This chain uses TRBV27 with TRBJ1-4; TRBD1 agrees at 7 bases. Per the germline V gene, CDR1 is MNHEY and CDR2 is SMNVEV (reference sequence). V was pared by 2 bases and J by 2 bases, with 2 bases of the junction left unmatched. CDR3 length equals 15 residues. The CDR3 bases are TGTGCCAGCAGTTTACAGGGGGAGACTAATGAAAAACTGTTTTTT. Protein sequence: CASSLQGETNEKLFF.

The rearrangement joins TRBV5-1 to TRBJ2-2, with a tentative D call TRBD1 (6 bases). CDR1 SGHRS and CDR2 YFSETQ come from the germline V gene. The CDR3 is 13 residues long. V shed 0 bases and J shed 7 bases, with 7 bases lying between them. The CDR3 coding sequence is TGCGCCAGCAGCTTGGACAGGGTCGGGGAGCTGTTTTTT. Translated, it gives CASSLDRVGELFF.